This TCR beta chain is drawn from a study of beta chain features in type 1 diabetes. Study-level information: Age, gender and cell yields were alike across patients and healthy donors.

In regard to this clone: The antigen is not known.

Germline V CDR1 and CDR2: SGHDT, YYEEEE. Germline trimming cut 4 bases from V and 3 bases from J; bases unmatched to any gene: 6. CDR3 length equals 15 residues. What was sequenced were expressed TCRB transcripts, since all of the isolated RNA had been reverse transcribed. Average reads for naive, central memory and regulatory T cell samples were about 3.7 million. Profiling relied on immunoSEQ multiplex PCR, and the TCRdb table lists in-frame clones only, not all of them. The data contain 300,000 to 350,000 clones, approximately 9.7% of them singletons. Findings and caveats of the study: Shortening that was moderate but significant affected the TCRB CDR3s of Type 1 diabetes patients in all four CD4+ subsets.

By way of CD45RO/CCR7/CD25/CD127/CD95/CD27, the CD4+ regulatory, stem cell-like memory, central memory and naive cells were sorted. The sequence was obtained from a man aged 25 to 40 with type 1 diabetes. J is TRBJ2-7 and V is TRBV5-6; 11 nucleotides agree with TRBD2. What was sequenced was central memory CD4+ T cells from blood. The CDR3 nucleotides read TGTGCCAGCAGCCCCGGGACTAGCGGATTCTACGAGCAGTACTTC. This gives the protein CASSPGTSGFYEQYF.